Listed below are T cell receptor beta chains from one sample, sequenced in a study of early T cells in non-severe SARS-CoV-2 infection. TCRdb analysed the 5' RACE reads with MiXCR anew, one entry per CDR3 protein. The sample has under 35,000 distinct CDR3 sequences; 9.5% to 10% are singletons. Sequencing used whole blood. All receptors come from an adult who was a healthcare worker with PCR-confirmed SARS-CoV-2 infection or an uninfected control (not recorded which). Both conserved end residues are part of each CDR3. The D gene is left open where the match is weak. Clone sizes are given selectively: once, few, many, or a class where the clone is expanded.

>TRBV30|-|TRBJ2-7|medium-sized
CAWSPWRDSLYEQYF
TGTGCCTGGAGCCCTTGGCGGGACAGCCTTTACGAGCAGTACTTC
>TRBV4-3|-|TRBJ2-7|many
CASSQDSGREQYF
TGCGCCAGCAGCCAAGATTCAGGGAGGGAGCAGTACTTC
>TRBV18|-|TRBJ2-7|-
CASSPRVGADEQYF
TGTGCCAGCTCACCCCGAGTGGGGGCCGACGAGCAGTACTTC
>TRBV29-1|-|TRBJ2-7|few
CSVMTGVEQYF
TGCAGCGTGATGACGGGGGTCGAGCAGTACTTC
>TRBV12-3/TRBV12-4|-|TRBJ2-1|-
CASSLGQAGTNEQFF
TGTGCCAGCAGTTTGGGGCAGGCTGGGACCAATGAGCAGTTCTTC
>TRBV19|-|TRBJ2-7|few
CASSWGTYEQYF
TGTGCCAGTAGTTGGGGGACCTACGAGCAGTACTTC
>TRBV7-9|-|TRBJ1-1|few
CASSLGPSTEAFF
TGTGCCAGCAGCTTAGGGCCTAGCACTGAAGCTTTCTTT
>TRBV24-1|TRBD1|TRBJ2-7|-
CATSHPLGQGSYEQYF
TGTGCCACCAGTCATCCCTTAGGACAGGGTTCGTACGAGCAGTACTTC
>TRBV19|-|TRBJ2-1|many
CASSIKVDSGNEQFF
TGTGCCAGTAGTATAAAAGTTGATTCGGGTAATGAGCAGTTCTTC
>TRBV5-5|TRBD1|TRBJ2-1|-
CASSQDRMNEQFF
TGTGCCAGCAGCCAGGACAGGATGAATGAGCAGTTCTTC
>TRBV5-1|-|TRBJ2-4|few
CASSLSVSKNIQYF
TGCGCCAGCAGCTTGTCGGTTTCCAAAAACATTCAGTACTTC
>TRBV24-1|-|TRBJ2-3|-
CATSRLTTDTQYF
TGTGCCACCAGTCGCCTCACAACAGATACGCAGTATTTT
>TRBV7-6|-|TRBJ2-1|many
CASSLRSGQGANEQFF
TGTGCCAGCAGCTTAAGGAGCGGGCAGGGAGCTAATGAGCAGTTCTTC
>TRBV5-6|TRBD2|TRBJ2-3|many
CASSLLAGVRDTQYF
TGTGCCAGCAGCTTACTAGCGGGGGTACGAGATACGCAGTATTTT